The 20 T cell receptor beta chains below come from one sample, sequenced in a study of graft-versus-host responses after intestinal transplantation. Data came from immunoSEQ multiplex PCR; TCRdb stores just in-frame clones and leaves some out. The sample includes 14,000 or so clones, around 87% seen only once; the top ten take roughly 7%. The sample in question was bone marrow, obtained nearly 130 days after intestinal transplantation. The receptors shown here come from a human patient who received an intestinal transplant, so some T cells may come from the graft donor.

The V and J genes are TRBV9 and TRBJ2-1; the match to TRBD2 covers 11 bases. CDR3 length: 16 residues. Germline assignment: CDR1 SGDLS and CDR2 YYNGEE. The V segment lost 4 bases and the J segment 1 base; nucleotides outside the gene matches: 4. CDR3 DNA: TGTGCCAGCAGCCCCACTAGCGGGAGATCCTACAATGAGCAGTTCTTC. This sequence encodes CASSPTSGRSYNEQFF.

The V call is TRBV11-3, the J call TRBJ2-1; tentative D call: TRBD2 (7 bases). CDR3 length: 16 amino acids. CDR1 SGHNT and CDR2 YENEEA come from the germline V gene. V gave up 5 bases and J gave up 7 bases, with 21 bases separating them. The CDR3 loop is CASSPSGLGGRNEQFF. The CDR3 coding sequence is TGTGCCAGCAGCCCAAGCGGACTAGGGGGTCGGAATGAGCAGTTCTTC.

The V gene is TRBV6-1, the J gene TRBJ2-5; 9 bases agree with TRBD2. The end of the DNA aligns better with TRBJ2-7, so the J call may be wrong. This CDR3 spans 15 amino acids. Germline loops: CDR1 MNHNS, CDR2 SASEGT. The CDR3 DNA reads as TGTGCCAGCAGGGATCAAGCGGGAGGCCCCTACGAGCAGTACTTC. Translation: CASRDQAGGPYEQYF.

This chain connects TRBV7-2 to TRBJ2-4; D is undetermined. The V and J ends lost 2 bases and 5 bases respectively, with 10 bases between them. This CDR3 is built from 14 residues. Germline V CDR1 and CDR2: SGHTA, FQGNSA. This chain's CDR3 is CASSLIGGENIQYF. Written as DNA, the CDR3 is TGTGCCAGCAGCTTAATCGGCGGAGAAAACATTCAGTACTTC.

This clone has a single count. J is TRBJ2-2 and V is TRBV27, with 11 positions matching TRBD2. The V segment lost 5 bases and the J segment 1 base; nucleotides outside the gene matches: 12. Germline V lookup: CDR1 MNHEY, CDR2 SMNVEV (reference sequence). CDR3 length equals 19 residues. CDR3 in DNA: TGTGCCAGCAGTGTGACCTGGAGGCTAGCGGGAGGGAACACCGGGGAGCTGTTTTTT. As protein: CASSVTWRLAGGNTGELFF.

The rearrangement joins TRBV6-6 to TRBJ1-2; D might be TRBD1 (5 bases). This CDR3 has 13 amino acids. From germline, CDR1 is MNHNY and CDR2 SVGAGI (reference sequence). The V and J ends lost 2 bases and 4 bases respectively, with 8 bases between them. The CDR3 here is CASSYGTIYGYTF. The CDR3 DNA reads as TGTGCCAGCAGTTACGGGACCATCTATGGCTACACCTTC.

V is TRBV4-1 and J is TRBJ2-3, with 11 bases lining up with TRBD2. The CDR3 totals 17 residues. Germline values: CDR1 MGHRA, CDR2 YSYEKL. J was trimmed by 4 bases and V by 4 bases; bases with no gene match: 10. This chain's CDR3 is CASSPILLAGEADTQYF. CDR3 DNA: TGCGCCAGCAGCCCGATTCTACTAGCGGGAGAGGCAGATACGCAGTATTTT.

V gene TRBV7-2 combines with J gene TRBJ2-1; 8 nucleotides match TRBD2. Losses at the gene ends were 5 bases for V and 4 bases for J; bases not matched to a gene: 1. The CDR3 sequence is 13 residues long. The germline V gene encodes CDR1 SGHTA and CDR2 FQGNSA. The CDR3 loop reads CASSQRGYNEQFF. DNA for the CDR3: TGTGCCAGCAGCCAGCGGGGGTACAATGAGCAGTTCTTC.

The chain couples TRBV7-3 to TRBJ2-1, with D perhaps matching TRBD2 (5 bases). Trimming pared 0 bases from V and 0 bases from J, leaving 12 bases between. CDR1 SGHTA and CDR2 FQGTGA come from the germline V gene. The CDR3 has 17 amino acids. This chain's CDR3 is CASSLTRTGSSYNEQFF. In DNA form, the CDR3 reads TGTGCCAGCAGCTTAACGAGGACGGGGAGCTCCTACAATGAGCAGTTCTTC.

CDR3 DNA sequence: TGTGCCAGCAGTGAAGGGACAGGGGGTGGAAACACCATATATTTT. It translates to CASSEGTGGGNTIYF. The J gene is TRBJ1-3, the V gene TRBV6-1, with 10 positions matching TRBD1. V dropped 1 base and J dropped 3; count of bases not matched to a gene: 0. CDR1 and CDR2 (germline): MNHNS, SASEGT. This CDR3 is 15 amino acids long.

The table lists this clone with a few counts. V is TRBV18 and J is TRBJ2-1, with TRBD2 matching over 12 bases. In germline, CDR1 is KGHSH, CDR2 LQKENI. J gave up 3 bases and V 4 bases, and 1 base lay outside the gene matches. The CDR3 runs to 15 residues. CDR3 protein: CASSLTSGSYNEQFF. The CDR3, as DNA: TGTGCCAGCTCACTGACTAGCGGGAGCTACAATGAGCAGTTCTTC.

The chain recombines TRBV28 with TRBJ1-5; D may be TRBD1 (6 bases). Germline V lookup: CDR1 MDHEN, CDR2 SYDVKM. There are 11 residues in the CDR3. Trimming stripped 3 bases from V and 10 bases from J, with 7 bases between. The CDR3 loop is CASSLDSPQHF. The DNA of the CDR3 is TGTGCCAGCAGTTTGGACAGCCCCCAGCATTTT.

DNA of the CDR3: TGTGCCACCAGCAGCCGAGACGGAGACCCCGACGAGCAGTACTTC. This encodes CATSSRDGDPDEQYF. The chain couples TRBV15 to TRBJ2-7, with D unresolved. Germline CDR1 is LNHNV and CDR2 is YYDKDF (reference sequence). The ends were cut back, 3 bases at V and 5 bases at J, with 17 bases in the middle. This CDR3 spans 15 amino acids.

The chain uses TRBV5-1 and TRBJ2-2; the match to TRBD2 covers 8 bases. Germline CDR1 reads SGHRS; CDR2 reads YFSETQ. V lost 2 bases and J lost 1; bases outside the gene matches: 7. CDR3 size: 17 residues. CDR3 amino acids: CASSFIGLAVNTGELFF. The DNA of the CDR3 is TGCGCCAGCAGCTTTATTGGACTAGCAGTGAACACCGGGGAGCTGTTTTTT.

This sequence joins TRBV7-9 and TRBJ2-1; no definite D call. V lost 3 bases to trimming and J lost 12 bases, with 6 bases between them. CDR1 and CDR2 (germline): SEHNR, FQNEAQ (reference sequence). The CDR3 loop spans 10 amino acids. The CDR3, as DNA: TGTGCCAGCAGCTTGGAACGGCAGTTCTTC. It specifies CASSLERQFF.

The J gene is TRBJ2-5, the V gene TRBV9, with 9 bases lining up with TRBD1. V dropped 0 bases and J dropped 1; count of bases not matched to a gene: 13. In germline, CDR1 is SGDLS, CDR2 YYNGEE. This CDR3 contains 19 residues. Here the CDR3 reads CASSVAGTGRRGLQETQYF. The CDR3 coding sequence is TGTGCCAGCAGCGTAGCCGGGACAGGGCGACGGGGGCTCCAAGAGACCCAGTACTTC. The variable domain in full, with the rest retrieved from reference TRBV9 and TRBJ2-5, is DSGVTQTPKHLITATGQRVTLRCSPRSGDLSVYWYQQSLDQGLQFLIQYYNGEERAKGNILERFSAQQFPDLHSELNLSSLELGDSALYFCASSVAGTGRRGLQETQYFGPGTRLLVL.

This clone was picked up a small number of times. This rearrangement joins TRBV4-3 to TRBJ2-3, with 7 bases aligning to TRBD2. V lost 4 bases to trimming and J lost 2 bases; unmatched junction nucleotides: 6. CDR1 LGHNA and CDR2 YSLEER come from the germline V gene. The CDR3 totals 15 residues. The CDR3 region is CASSRASGPTDTQYF. The DNA for the CDR3 is TGCGCCAGCAGCCGGGCTAGCGGCCCCACAGATACGCAGTATTTT.

The V gene is TRBV28, the J gene TRBJ2-2, with D unclear. Per the germline V gene, CDR1 is MDHEN and CDR2 is SYDVKM. V was trimmed by 2 bases and J by 1 base, leaving 5 bases between them. CDR3 length: 14 amino acids. The DNA of the CDR3 is TGTGCCAGCAGTTTAGGCGGGAACACCGGGGAGCTGTTTTTT. Its protein is CASSLGGNTGELFF.

V is TRBV6-6 and J is TRBJ1-1, with no clear D. This CDR3 spans 14 amino acids. Trimming shortened V by 0 bases and J by 1 base, and 6 bases separated the two germline ends. Germline CDR1 is MNHNY and CDR2 is SVGAGI (reference sequence). CDR3 coding DNA: TGTGCCAGCAGTTACTCGAGAAGGAACACTGAAGCTTTCTTT. It codes for CASSYSRRNTEAFF.

The V gene is TRBV25-1, the J gene TRBJ1-1; D remains unclear. With 5 bases removed from V and 0 bases from J, the gap between germline ends came to 16 bases. From germline, CDR1 is MGHDK and CDR2 SYGVNS. The CDR3 totals 16 residues. CDR3 sequence (DNA): TGTGCCAGCAGTTGCAATCCAGGTACAATGAACACTGAAGCTTTCTTT. Encoded protein: CASSCNPGTMNTEAFF.